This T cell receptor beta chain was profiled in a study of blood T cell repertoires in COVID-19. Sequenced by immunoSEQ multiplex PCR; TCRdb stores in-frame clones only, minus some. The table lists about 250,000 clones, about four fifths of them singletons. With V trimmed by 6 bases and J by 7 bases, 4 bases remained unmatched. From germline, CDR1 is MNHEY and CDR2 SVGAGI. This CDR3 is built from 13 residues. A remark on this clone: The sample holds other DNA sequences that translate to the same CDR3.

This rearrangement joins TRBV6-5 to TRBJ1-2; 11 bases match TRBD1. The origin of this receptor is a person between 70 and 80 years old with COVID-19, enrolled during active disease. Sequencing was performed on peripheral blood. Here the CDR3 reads CASRRTGGSGYTF. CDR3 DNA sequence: TGTGCCAGCAGAAGGACAGGGGGCAGTGGCTACACCTTC.